A selection of T cell receptor beta chains follows, all from one sample in a study of T cell responses to AZD1222 COVID-19 vaccine. TCRdb keeps only in-frame clones here, not all; method: immunoSEQ multiplex PCR. Of about 81,000 clones listed, about 91% are singletons. The sequenced sample was peripheral blood, obtained 28 days after the second AZD1222 dose. The receptor set was obtained from an adult who received the AZD1222 COVID-19 vaccine. Each CDR3 is given without its conserved first and last residue.

V: TRBV29-1
J: TRBJ2-1
CDR3: SVEVRAASGLRRYNEQF

V: TRBV11-2
J: TRBJ2-7
CDR3: ASSPSVGDEQY

V: TRBV28
J: TRBJ2-1
CDR3: ASSLSSGRAFHEQF

V: TRBV3-1/TRBV3-2
J: TRBJ2-1
CDR3: ASSQDTRGYNEQF

V: TRBV27
J: TRBJ2-7
CDR3: ASRYERGSSYEQY

V: TRBV2
J: TRBJ2-1
CDR3: ASRGSGNEQF

V: TRBV7-2
J: TRBJ2-7
CDR3: ASSSGWEQY

V: TRBV19
J: TRBJ2-7
CDR3: ASSQGPQNYEQY

V: TRBV28
J: TRBJ2-7
CDR3: ASRYGDDAYEQY

V: TRBV29-1
J: TRBJ2-5
CDR3: SVGGQGAWETQY

V: TRBV6-5
J: TRBJ2-5
CDR3: ASSRDSQETQY

V: TRBV21-1
J: TRBJ1-5
CDR3: ASSSGYSNQPQH

V: TRBV27
J: TRBJ1-5
CDR3: ASRNWTGGGNQPQH

V: TRBV6-6
J: TRBJ2-7
CDR3: ASSYSITSGYEQY

V: TRBV10-2
J: TRBJ2-7
CDR3: ASSEGKQY

V: TRBV5-1
J: TRBJ1-4
CDR3: ASSPGSTNEKLF

V: TRBV7-8
J: TRBJ2-1
CDR3: ASSSRRISYNEQF

V: TRBV19
J: TRBJ2-2
CDR3: ASNYRGHTGELF

V: TRBV4-3
J: TRBJ1-3
CDR3: ASSQGTRAPGNTIY

V: TRBV7-9
J: TRBJ2-1
CDR3: ASSPRTASSYNEQF

V: TRBV11-2
J: TRBJ2-1
CDR3: ASSAAGGSYNEQF

V: TRBV28
J: TRBJ1-6
CDR3: ASSLGQYNSPLH

V: TRBV9
J: TRBJ1-6
CDR3: ASSVSASSYNSPLH

V: TRBV3-1/TRBV3-2
J: TRBJ2-1
CDR3: ASSQGGGRGNDEQF

V: TRBV5-4
J: TRBJ2-1
CDR3: ASTLGTSLGYNEQF

V: TRBV28
J: TRBJ2-7
CDR3: ASSLPSGTIYEQY

V: TRBV28
J: TRBJ2-4
CDR3: ASGQNIQY

V: TRBV29-1
J: TRBJ2-7
CDR3: SVVLSYEQY

V: TRBV11-3
J: TRBJ2-1
CDR3: ASSLVPNEQF